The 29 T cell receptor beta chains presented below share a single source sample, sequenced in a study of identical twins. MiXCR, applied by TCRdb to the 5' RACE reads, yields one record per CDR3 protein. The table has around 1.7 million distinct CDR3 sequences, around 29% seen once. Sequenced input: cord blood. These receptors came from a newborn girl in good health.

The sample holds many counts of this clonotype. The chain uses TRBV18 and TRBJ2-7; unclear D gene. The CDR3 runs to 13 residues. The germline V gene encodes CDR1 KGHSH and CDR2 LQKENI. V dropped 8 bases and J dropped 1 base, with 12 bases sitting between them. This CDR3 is CASSPTPSYEQYF. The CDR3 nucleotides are TGTGCCAGCAGCCCGACACCTTCCTACGAGCAGTACTTC.

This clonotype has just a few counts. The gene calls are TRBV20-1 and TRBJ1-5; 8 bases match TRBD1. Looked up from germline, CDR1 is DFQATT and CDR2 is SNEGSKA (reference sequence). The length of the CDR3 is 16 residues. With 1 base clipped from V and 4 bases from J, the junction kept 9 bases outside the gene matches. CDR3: CSARGRTGQENQPQHF. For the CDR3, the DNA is TGCAGTGCTAGAGGCCGGACAGGGCAAGAGAATCAGCCCCAGCATTTT.

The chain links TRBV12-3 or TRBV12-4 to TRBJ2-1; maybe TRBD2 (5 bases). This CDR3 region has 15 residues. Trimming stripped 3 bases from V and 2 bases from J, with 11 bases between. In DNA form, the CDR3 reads TGTGCCAGCAGTTTTCTTGGAGGCCCCTACAATGAGCAGTTCTTC. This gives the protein CASSFLGGPYNEQFF.

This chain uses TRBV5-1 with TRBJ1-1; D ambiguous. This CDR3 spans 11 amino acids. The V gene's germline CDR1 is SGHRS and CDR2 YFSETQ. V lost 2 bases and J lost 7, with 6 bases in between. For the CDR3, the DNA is TGCGCCAGCAGCTTTGCGGGTGAAGCTTTCTTT. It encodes CASSFAGEAFF.

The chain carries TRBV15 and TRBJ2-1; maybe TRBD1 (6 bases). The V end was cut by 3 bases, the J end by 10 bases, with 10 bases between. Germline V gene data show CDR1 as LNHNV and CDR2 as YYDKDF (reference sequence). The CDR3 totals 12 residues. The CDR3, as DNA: TGTGCCACCAGCAGCCTAACAGGGGAGCAGTTCTTC. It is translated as CATSSLTGEQFF.

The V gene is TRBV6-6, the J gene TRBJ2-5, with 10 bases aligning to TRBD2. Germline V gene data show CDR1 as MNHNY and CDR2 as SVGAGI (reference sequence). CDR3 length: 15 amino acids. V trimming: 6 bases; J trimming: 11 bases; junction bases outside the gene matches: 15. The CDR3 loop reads CASRGLAVSYNEQYF. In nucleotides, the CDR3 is TGTGCCAGCAGAGGACTAGCGGTCTCCTACAATGAGCAGTACTTC.

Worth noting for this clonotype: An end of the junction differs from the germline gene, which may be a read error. The CDR3 DNA is TGTGCCAGCGGCTTAGAGGATTGGCGCCAAGAGACCCAGTACTTC. Encoded protein: CASGLEDWRQETQYF. The chain carries TRBV7-2 and TRBJ2-5, with D unclear. The germline CDR1 and CDR2 sequences are SGHTA and FQGNSA. CDR3 length equals 15 residues.

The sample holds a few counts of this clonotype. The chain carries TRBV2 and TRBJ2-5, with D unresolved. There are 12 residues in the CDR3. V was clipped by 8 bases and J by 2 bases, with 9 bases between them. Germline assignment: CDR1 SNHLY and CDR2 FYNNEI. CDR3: CASWHRQETQYF. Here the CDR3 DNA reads TGTGCCAGCTGGCACAGACAAGAGACCCAGTACTTC. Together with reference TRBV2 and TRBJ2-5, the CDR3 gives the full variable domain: EPEVTQTPSHQVTQMGQEVILRCVPISNHLYFYWYRQILGQKVEFLVSFYNNEISEKSEIFDDQFSVERPDGSNFTLKIRSTKLEDSAMYFCASWHRQETQYFGPGTRLLVL.

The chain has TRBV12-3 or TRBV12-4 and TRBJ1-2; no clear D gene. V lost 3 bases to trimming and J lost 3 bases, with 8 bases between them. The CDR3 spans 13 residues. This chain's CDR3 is CASSLAWYYGYTF. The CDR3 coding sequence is TGTGCCAGCAGTTTGGCATGGTACTATGGCTACACCTTC.

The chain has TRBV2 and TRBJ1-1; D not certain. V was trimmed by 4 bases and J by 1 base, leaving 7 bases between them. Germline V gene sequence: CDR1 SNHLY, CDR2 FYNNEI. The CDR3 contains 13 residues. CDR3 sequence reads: CASSVEENTEAFF. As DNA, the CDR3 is TGTGCCAGCAGTGTAGAAGAGAACACTGAAGCTTTCTTT. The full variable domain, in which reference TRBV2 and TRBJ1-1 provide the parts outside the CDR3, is EPEVTQTPSHQVTQMGQEVILRCVPISNHLYFYWYRQILGQKVEFLVSFYNNEISEKSEIFDDQFSVERPDGSNFTLKIRSTKLEDSAMYFCASSVEENTEAFFGQGTRLTVV.

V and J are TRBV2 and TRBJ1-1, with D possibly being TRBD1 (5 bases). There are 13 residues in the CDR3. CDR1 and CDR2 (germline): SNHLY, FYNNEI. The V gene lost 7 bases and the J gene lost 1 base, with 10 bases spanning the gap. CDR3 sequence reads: CASIRRGNTEAFF. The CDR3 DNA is TGTGCCAGCATTAGGAGGGGGAACACTGAAGCTTTCTTT.

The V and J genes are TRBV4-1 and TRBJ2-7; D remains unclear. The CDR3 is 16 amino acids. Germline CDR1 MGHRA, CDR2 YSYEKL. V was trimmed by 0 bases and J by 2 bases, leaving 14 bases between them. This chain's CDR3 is CASSQDARSPPYEQYF. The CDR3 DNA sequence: TGCGCCAGCAGCCAAGATGCCCGCTCTCCCCCCTACGAGCAGTACTTC.

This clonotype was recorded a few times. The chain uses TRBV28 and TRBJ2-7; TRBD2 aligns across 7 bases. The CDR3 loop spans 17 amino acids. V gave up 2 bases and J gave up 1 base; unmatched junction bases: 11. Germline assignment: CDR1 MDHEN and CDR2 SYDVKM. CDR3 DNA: TGTGCCAGCAGTTTAATAAGGTTAAGCGGGGATTCCTACGAGCAGTACTTC. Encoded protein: CASSLIRLSGDSYEQYF.

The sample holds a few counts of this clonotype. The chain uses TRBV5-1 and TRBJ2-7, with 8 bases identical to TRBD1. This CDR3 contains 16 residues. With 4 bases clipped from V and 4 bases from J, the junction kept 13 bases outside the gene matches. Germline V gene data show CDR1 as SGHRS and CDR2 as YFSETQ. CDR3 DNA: TGCGCCAGCAGCGCTAACAGTGGACAGGGCCCTTACGAGCAGTACTTC. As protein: CASSANSGQGPYEQYF.

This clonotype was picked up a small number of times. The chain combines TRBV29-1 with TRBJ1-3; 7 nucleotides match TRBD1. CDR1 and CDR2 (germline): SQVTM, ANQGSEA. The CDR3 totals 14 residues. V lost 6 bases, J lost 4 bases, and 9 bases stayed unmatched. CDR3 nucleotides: TGCAGCGTACAGCACAGGGGAGCGGGAAACACCATATATTTT. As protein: CSVQHRGAGNTIYF.

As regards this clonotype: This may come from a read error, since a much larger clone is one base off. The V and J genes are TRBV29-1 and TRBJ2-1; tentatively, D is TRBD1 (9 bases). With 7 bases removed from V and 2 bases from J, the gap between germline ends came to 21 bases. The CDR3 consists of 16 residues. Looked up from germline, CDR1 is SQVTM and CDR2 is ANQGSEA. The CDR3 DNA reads TGCAGCGCTCAGACAGGGGGTAGCGGGACCTACAATGAGCAGTTCTTC. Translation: CSAQTGGSGTYNEQFF.

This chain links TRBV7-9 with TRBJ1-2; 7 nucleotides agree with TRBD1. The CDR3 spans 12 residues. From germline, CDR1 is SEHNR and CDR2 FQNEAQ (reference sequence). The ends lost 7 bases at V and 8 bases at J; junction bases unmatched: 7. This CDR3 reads CASIVPGGGYTF. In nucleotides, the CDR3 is TGTGCCAGCATCGTCCCAGGGGGAGGCTACACCTTC. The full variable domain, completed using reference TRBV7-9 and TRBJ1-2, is DTGVSQNPRHKITKRGQNVTFRCDPISEHNRLYWYRQTLGQGPEFLTYFQNEAQLEKSRLLSDRFSAERPKGSFSTLEIQRTEQGDSAMYLCASIVPGGGYTFGSGTRLTVV.

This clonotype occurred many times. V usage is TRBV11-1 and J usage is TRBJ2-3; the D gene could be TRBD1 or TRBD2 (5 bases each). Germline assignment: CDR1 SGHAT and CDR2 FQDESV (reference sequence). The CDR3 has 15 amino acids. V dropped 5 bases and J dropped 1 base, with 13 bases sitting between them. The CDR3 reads CASSRVGARTDTQYF. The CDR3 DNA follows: TGTGCCAGCAGCCGCGTCGGGGCGCGCACAGATACGCAGTATTTT.

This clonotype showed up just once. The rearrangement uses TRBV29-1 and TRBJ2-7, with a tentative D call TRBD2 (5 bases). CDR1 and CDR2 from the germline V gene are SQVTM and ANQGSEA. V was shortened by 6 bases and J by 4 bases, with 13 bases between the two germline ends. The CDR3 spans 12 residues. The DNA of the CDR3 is TGCAGCGTCCGGACTCCTCCATACGAGCAGTACTTC. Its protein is CSVRTPPYEQYF.

The CDR3 reads CASSEWGTTSYEQYF. For the CDR3, the DNA is TGTGCCAGCAGTGAATGGGGGACAACCTCCTACGAGCAGTACTTC. The chain employs TRBV25-1 and TRBJ2-7; possibly TRBD1 for D (6 bases). Trimming left V 1 base short and J 0 bases short, with 10 bases between. The V gene's germline CDR1 is MGHDK and CDR2 SYGVNS. CDR3 length equals 15 residues.

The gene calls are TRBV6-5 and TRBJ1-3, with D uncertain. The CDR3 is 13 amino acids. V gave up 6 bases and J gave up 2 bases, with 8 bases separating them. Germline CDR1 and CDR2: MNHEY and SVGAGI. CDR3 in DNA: TGTGCCAGCAGAATGACTGCTGGAAACACCATATATTTT. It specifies CASRMTAGNTIYF.

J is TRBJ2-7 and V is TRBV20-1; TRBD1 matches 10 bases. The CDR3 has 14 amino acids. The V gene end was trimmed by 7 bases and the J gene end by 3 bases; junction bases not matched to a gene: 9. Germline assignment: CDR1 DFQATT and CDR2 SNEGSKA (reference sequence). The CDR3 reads CSGTGTGVLYEQYF. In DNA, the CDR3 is TGCAGTGGTACCGGGACAGGGGTGCTCTACGAGCAGTACTTC.

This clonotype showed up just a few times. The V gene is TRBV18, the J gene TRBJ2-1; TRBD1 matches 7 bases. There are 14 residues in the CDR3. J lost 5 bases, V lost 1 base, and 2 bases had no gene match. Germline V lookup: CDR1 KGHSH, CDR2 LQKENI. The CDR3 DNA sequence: TGTGCCAGCTCACCACAGGGGGCGAACAATGAGCAGTTCTTC. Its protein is CASSPQGANNEQFF.

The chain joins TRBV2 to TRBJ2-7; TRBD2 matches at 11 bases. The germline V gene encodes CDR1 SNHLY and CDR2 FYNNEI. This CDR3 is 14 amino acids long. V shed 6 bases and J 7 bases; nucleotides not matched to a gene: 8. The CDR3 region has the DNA TGTGCCAGCAGGGCCGGGACTAGCGGCAATGAGCAGTACTTC. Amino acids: CASRAGTSGNEQYF.

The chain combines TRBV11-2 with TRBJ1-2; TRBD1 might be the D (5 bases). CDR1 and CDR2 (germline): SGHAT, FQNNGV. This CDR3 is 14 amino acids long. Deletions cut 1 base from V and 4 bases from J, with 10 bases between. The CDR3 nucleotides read TGTGCCAGCAGCTTAGCGGGGCACAGCTATGGCTACACCTTC. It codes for CASSLAGHSYGYTF.

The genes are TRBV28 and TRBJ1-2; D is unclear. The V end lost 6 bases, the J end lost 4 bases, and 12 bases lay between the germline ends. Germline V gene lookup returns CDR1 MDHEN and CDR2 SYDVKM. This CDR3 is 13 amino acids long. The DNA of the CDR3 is TGTGCCAGCAGCCCACCACTGGCCTATGGCTACACCTTC. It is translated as CASSPPLAYGYTF.

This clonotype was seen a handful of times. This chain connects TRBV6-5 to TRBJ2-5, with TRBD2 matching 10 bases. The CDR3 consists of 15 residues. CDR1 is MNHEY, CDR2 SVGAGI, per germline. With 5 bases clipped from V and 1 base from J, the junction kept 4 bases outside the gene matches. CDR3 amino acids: CASSPPSGSQETQYF. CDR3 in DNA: TGTGCCAGCAGTCCTCCTAGCGGGAGCCAAGAGACCCAGTACTTC.

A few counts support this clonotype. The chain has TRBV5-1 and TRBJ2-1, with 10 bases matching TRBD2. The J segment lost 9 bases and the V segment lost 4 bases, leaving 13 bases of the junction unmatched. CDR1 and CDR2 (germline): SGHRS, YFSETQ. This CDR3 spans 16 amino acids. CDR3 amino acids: CASSPEFLAGVGEQFF. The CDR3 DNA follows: TGCGCCAGCAGCCCGGAGTTTCTAGCGGGGGTTGGTGAGCAGTTCTTC.

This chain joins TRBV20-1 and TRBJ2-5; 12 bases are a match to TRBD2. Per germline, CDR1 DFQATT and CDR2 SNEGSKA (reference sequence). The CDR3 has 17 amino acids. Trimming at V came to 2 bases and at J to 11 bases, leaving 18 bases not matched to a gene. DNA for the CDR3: TGCAGTGCTAGACCGAGGGGGACTAGCGGGTTCTACAATGAGCAGTACTTC. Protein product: CSARPRGTSGFYNEQYF.